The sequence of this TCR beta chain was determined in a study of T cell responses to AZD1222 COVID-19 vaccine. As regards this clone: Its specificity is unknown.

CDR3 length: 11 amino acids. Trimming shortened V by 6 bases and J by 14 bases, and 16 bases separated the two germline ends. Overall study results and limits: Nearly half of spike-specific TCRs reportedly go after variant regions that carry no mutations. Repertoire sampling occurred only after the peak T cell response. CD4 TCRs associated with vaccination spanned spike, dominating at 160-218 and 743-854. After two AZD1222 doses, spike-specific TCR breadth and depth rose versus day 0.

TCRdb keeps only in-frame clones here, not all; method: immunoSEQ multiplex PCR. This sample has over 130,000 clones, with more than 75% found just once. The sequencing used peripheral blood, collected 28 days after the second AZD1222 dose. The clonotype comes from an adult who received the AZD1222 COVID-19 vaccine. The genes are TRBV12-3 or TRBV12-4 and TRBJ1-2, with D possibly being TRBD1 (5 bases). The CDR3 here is CASRPAGAITF. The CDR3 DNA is TGTGCCAGCAGACCGGCCGGGGCGATTACCTTC.